This T cell receptor beta chain was sequenced in a study of blood T cell repertoires in COVID-19. About the research overall: Material from acute and convalescent COVID-19 was sourced from the United States, Italy and Spain.

Measured with immunoSEQ multiplex PCR; TCRdb has only the in-frame clones, and not every one. The sample records 30,000 to 45,000 clones, 70% to 90% being singletons. This CDR3 comprises 19 residues. V shed 0 bases, J shed 8 bases, and the junction held 17 bases outside the gene matches. Germline lookup yields CDR1 SEHNR and CDR2 FQNEAQ (reference sequence). The sample taken for sequencing was peripheral blood. V gene TRBV7-9 combines with J gene TRBJ2-2, with 8 bases matching TRBD2. The sequence derives from a man aged 55 to 69 with active COVID-19. The CDR3 DNA is TGTGCCAGCAGCTTAGCGGGGCTCGGAGCGGGAGAAGGTTTGGGGGAGCTGTTTTTT. Residues: CASSLAGLGAGEGLGELFF.